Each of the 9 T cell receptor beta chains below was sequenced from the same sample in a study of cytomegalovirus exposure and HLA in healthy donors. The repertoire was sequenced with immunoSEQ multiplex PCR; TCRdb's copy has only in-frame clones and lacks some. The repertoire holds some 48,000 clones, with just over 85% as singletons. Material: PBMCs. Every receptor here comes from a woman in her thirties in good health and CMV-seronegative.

CDR3 nucleotides: TGTGCCAGCAGTTCGGGGGGGGGCTCCGGAAACACCATATATTTT. Encoded protein: CASSSGGGSGNTIYF. This chain joins TRBV28 and TRBJ1-3, with D possibly TRBD1 on 6 matching bases. V was trimmed by 4 bases and J by 4 bases, leaving 14 bases between them. There are 15 residues in the CDR3. Germline-derived CDR1 and CDR2 are MDHEN and SYDVKM.

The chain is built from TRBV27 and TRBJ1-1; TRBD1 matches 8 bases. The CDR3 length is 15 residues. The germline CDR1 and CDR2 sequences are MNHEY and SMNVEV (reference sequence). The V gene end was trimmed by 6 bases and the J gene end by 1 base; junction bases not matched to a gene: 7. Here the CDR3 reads CASSRGPLPNTEAFF. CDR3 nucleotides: TGTGCCAGCAGCAGGGGGCCCTTACCGAACACTGAAGCTTTCTTT.

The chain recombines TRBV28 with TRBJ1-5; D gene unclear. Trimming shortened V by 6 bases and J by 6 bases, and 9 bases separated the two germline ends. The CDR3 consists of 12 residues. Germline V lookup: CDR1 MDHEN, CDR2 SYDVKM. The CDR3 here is CASSSVSQPQHF. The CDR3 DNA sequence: TGTGCCAGCAGCTCCGTCAGTCAGCCCCAGCATTTT.

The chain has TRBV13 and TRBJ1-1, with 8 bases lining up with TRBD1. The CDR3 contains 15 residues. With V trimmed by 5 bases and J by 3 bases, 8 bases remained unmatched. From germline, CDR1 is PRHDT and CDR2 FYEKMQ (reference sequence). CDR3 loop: CASSPMTGEDTEAFF. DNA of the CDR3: TGTGCCAGCAGCCCGATGACAGGGGAAGACACTGAAGCTTTCTTT.

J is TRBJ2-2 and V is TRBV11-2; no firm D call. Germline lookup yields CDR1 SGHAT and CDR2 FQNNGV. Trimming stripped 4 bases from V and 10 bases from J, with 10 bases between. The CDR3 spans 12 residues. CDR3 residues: CASSSSLSELFF. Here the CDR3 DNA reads TGTGCCAGCAGCTCCTCCTTGTCGGAGCTGTTTTTT. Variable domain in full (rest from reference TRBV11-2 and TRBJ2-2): EAGVAQSPRYKIIEKRQSVAFWCNPISGHATLYWYQQILGQGPKLLIQFQNNGVVDDSQLPKDRFSAERLKGVDSTLKIQPAKLEDSAVYLCASSSSLSELFFGEGSRLTVL.

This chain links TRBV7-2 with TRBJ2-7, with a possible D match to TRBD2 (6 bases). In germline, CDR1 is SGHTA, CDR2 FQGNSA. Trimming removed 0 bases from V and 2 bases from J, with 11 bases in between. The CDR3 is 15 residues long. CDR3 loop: CASSLAGGTTYEQYF. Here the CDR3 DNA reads TGTGCCAGCAGCTTAGCGGGCGGGACGACCTACGAGCAGTACTTC.

Here the CDR3 reads CASSEIGGGGYTF. The CDR3 DNA is TGTGCCAGCAGTGAAATCGGGGGTGGTGGCTACACCTTC. The chain links TRBV25-1 to TRBJ1-2; D perhaps matches TRBD1 (5 bases). The CDR3 length is 13 residues. Germline assignment: CDR1 MGHDK and CDR2 SYGVNS. V lost 2 bases and J lost 7, with 11 bases in between.

In DNA, the CDR3 is TGTGCCAGCAAAGGGGGCAACACCGGGGAGCTGTTTTTT. Amino acids: CASKGGNTGELFF. This chain joins TRBV5-4 and TRBJ2-2; 7 bases agree with TRBD1. Germline CDR1 reads SGHNT; CDR2 reads YYREEE (reference sequence). The CDR3 is 13 residues long. V gave up 6 bases and J gave up 2 bases; unmatched junction bases: 1.

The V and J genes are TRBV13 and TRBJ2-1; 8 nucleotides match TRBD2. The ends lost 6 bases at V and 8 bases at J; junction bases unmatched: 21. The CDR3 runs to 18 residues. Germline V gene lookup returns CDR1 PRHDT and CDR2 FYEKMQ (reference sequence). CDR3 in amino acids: CASSLRGWAGGRGYEQFF. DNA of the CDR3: TGTGCCAGCAGTCTACGGGGGTGGGCGGGAGGCCGAGGATATGAGCAGTTCTTC. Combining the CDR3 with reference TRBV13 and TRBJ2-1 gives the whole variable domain AAGVIQSPRHLIKEKRETATLKCYPIPRHDTVYWYQQGPGQDPQFLISFYEKMQSDKGSIPDRFSAQQFSDYHSELNMSSLELGDSALYFCASSLRGWAGGRGYEQFFGPGTRLTVL.